Presented here are 5 T cell receptor beta chains from one specimen sequenced in a study of beta chain features in type 1 diabetes. General study results and limits: For Type 1 diabetes patients, all four CD4+ subsets carried TCRB CDR3s that were moderately but significantly shorter.

Their antigen targets remain unknown. TCRB transcripts that were expressed got sequenced, as all of the isolated RNA had been reverse transcribed. Sequencing used immunoSEQ multiplex PCR; TCRdb keeps in-frame clones, though not all of them. Of hundreds of thousands of clones detected, about an eighth appear once; the ten largest clones hold roughly 0.04%. Sequencing was performed on naive CD4+ T cells from blood. These receptors all come from a man aged 18 to 29 with type 1 diabetes.

The genes are TRBV30 and TRBJ1-2, with a tentative D call TRBD1 (5 bases). Trimming pared 3 bases from V and 8 bases from J, leaving 16 bases between. The CDR3 has 13 residues. Germline loops: CDR1 GTSNPN, CDR2 SVGIG (reference sequence). The DNA for the CDR3 is TGTGCCTGGAGCTCAGGGAGTCCTTGGGGCTACACCTTC. Its translation is CAWSSGSPWGYTF.

This chain connects TRBV4-2 to TRBJ2-7; D gene ambiguous. CDR1 and CDR2 (germline): LGHNA, YNFKEQ. The CDR3 runs 15 residues. V shed 0 bases and J shed 3 bases, with 12 bases lying between them. CDR3 region: CASSQDGRPIYEQYF. The CDR3 DNA reads as TGTGCCAGCAGCCAAGATGGGCGACCAATCTACGAGCAGTACTTC.

This clone occurred a few times. The sample carries other DNA sequences with the same CDR3. The chain has TRBV9 and TRBJ2-1; possible D gene TRBD2, 6 bases. Germline V gene lookup returns CDR1 SGDLS and CDR2 YYNGEE. Between the trimmed V and J ends, which lost 0 bases and 8 bases, there was a span of 6 bases. The CDR3 is made up of 12 amino acids. The CDR3 coding sequence is TGTGCCAGCAGCGTAGGGAGGGATGAGCAGTTCTTC. Encoded protein: CASSVGRDEQFF.

The rearrangement links TRBV9 to TRBJ2-1, with 12 bases fitting TRBD2. V gave up 0 bases and J gave up 4 bases; unmatched junction bases: 14. This CDR3 spans 20 amino acids. Germline assignment: CDR1 SGDLS and CDR2 YYNGEE. CDR3 DNA: TGTGCCAGCAGCGTAGAACCCCCGGAGGCTAGCGGGGGGGCGTACAATGAGCAGTTCTTC. Translated: CASSVEPPEASGGAYNEQFF.

The V and J genes are TRBV6-1 and TRBJ1-1, with 9 bases identical to TRBD1. The CDR3 totals 14 residues. The germline V gene has CDR1 MNHNS and CDR2 SASEGT. The ends lost 7 bases at V and 2 bases at J; junction bases unmatched: 5. The CDR3 DNA reads as TGTGCCAGCAAGTTAACAGGGGGCAACACTGAAGCTTTCTTT. Translating it yields CASKLTGGNTEAFF.